This TCR beta chain was sequenced for a study of blood T cells in healthy people across ages. Regarding the study as a whole: Compared with aged donors, long-lived donors showed fewer expanded clones, suggesting selection. Diversity of TCR beta per million T cells declined in a roughly linear way with age.

A sample-barcoded 5' primer and a J-beta primer mix were used in a second PCR of roughly 7 to 12 cycles. TCRdb re-called the 5' RACE reads with MiXCR, one entry per CDR3 protein. The sample carries nearly 800,000 distinct CDR3 sequences, approximately 25% recorded once. The table lists this clonotype with many counts. Its antigen is as yet unknown. Separately, the same data were catalogued under a study of T cells of mothers and their children. According to that study: Some 3 million TCR beta reads per child versus over 9 million per mother.

The TCR originated in a boy aged 10-17 years in good health. Sequenced material: blood.

The CDR3 spells CASSQSGSTDTQYF. CDR3 nucleotide sequence: TGTGCCAGCAGCCAGAGCGGGAGCACAGATACGCAGTATTTT. V and J are TRBV3-1 and TRBJ2-3, with TRBD2 as a possible D gene (6 bases). The V end lost 3 bases, the J end lost 0 bases, and 7 bases lay between the germline ends. CDR1 is LGHDT, CDR2 YNNKEL, per germline (reference sequence). This CDR3 is 14 amino acids long.